Listed below are T cell receptor beta chains from one sample, sequenced in a study of cytomegalovirus exposure and HLA in healthy donors. Sequenced by immunoSEQ multiplex PCR; TCRdb stores in-frame clones only, minus some. This sample has 100,000 or so clones, with under 80% found just once. The sample comprised PBMCs. Receptors originate from a woman in her forties or fifties in good health and CMV-seropositive. Each CDR3 is given with its conserved first and last residue. D genes are given only for firm matches. Clone size is not always given. Where it is, it says once, few, many or a class for expanded clones.

TRBV4-2	TRBJ2-7	-	-	CASSQATDTAYEQYF	TGTGCCAGCAGCCAAGCCACGGACACGGCCTACGAGCAGTACTTC
TRBV6-5	TRBJ2-5	-	TRBD1	CASSYSTPGQGREQYF	TGTGCCAGCAGTTACTCGACCCCGGGACAGGGTCGGGAGCAGTACTTC
TRBV6-1	TRBJ1-5	-	-	CASSEVGQSDQPQHF	TGTGCCAGCAGTGAAGTTGGACAGAGCGATCAGCCCCAGCATTTT
TRBV5-4	TRBJ2-1	-	TRBD2	CASSLPTSGGQGKQFF	TGTGCCAGCAGCTTGCCGACTAGCGGGGGGCAGGGGAAGCAGTTCTTC
TRBV7-9	TRBJ2-1	-	TRBD2	CASSPPGTSRDEQFF	TGTGCCAGCAGCCCTCCCGGGACTAGCAGGGATGAGCAGTTCTTC
TRBV6-1	TRBJ1-1	-	-	CASREFEALRAFF	TGTGCCAGCAGGGAGTTCGAAGCCCTGAGAGCTTTCTTT
TRBV4-1	TRBJ1-5	-	TRBD1	CASSPRQGNQPQHF	TGCGCCAGCAGCCCCCGACAGGGGAATCAGCCCCAGCATTTT
TRBV12-5	TRBJ2-4	once	TRBD2	CASGFSLAGRNIQYF	TGTGCTAGTGGTTTTAGTCTAGCGGGGAGGAACATTCAGTACTTC
TRBV25-1	TRBJ2-7	-	-	CATSPTVVHEQYF	TGTGCCACCTCCCCCACGGTTGTCCACGAGCAGTACTTC
TRBV27	TRBJ2-3	-	-	CASSSHLSDTQYF	TGTGCCAGCAGTTCCCACCTATCAGATACGCAGTATTTT
TRBV10-3	TRBJ2-2	-	-	CAIKEGSGELFF	TGTGCCATCAAGGAGGGATCCGGGGAGCTGTTTTTT
TRBV5-6	TRBJ2-5	-	-	CASSTGVQETQYF	TGTGCCAGCAGCACCGGGGTGCAAGAGACCCAGTACTTC
TRBV18	TRBJ1-2	-	TRBD1	CASSPQRTGNGYTF	TGTGCCAGCTCACCACAAAGGACAGGGAACGGCTACACCTTC
TRBV2	TRBJ1-1	-	-	CASSDWANTEAFF	TGTGCCAGCAGTGATTGGGCGAACACTGAAGCTTTCTTT
TRBV5-1	TRBJ1-4	few	-	CASSSGFREKLFF	TGCGCCAGCAGCTCGGGGTTTCGGGAAAAACTGTTTTTT
TRBV15	TRBJ2-1	-	TRBD1	CATSGLQGASINEQFF	TGTGCCACCAGCGGCTTACAGGGGGCGTCTATAAATGAGCAGTTCTTC
TRBV19	TRBJ2-7	-	-	CASTSGGTDFTYEQYF	TGTGCCAGTACTTCAGGCGGGACAGACTTCACCTACGAGCAGTACTTC
TRBV6-1	TRBJ2-4	-	-	CASEVGGIGKNIQYF	TGTGCCAGCGAGGTAGGAGGAATTGGCAAAAACATTCAGTACTTC
TRBV7-3	TRBJ2-1	-	-	CASSPSAGFNINEQFF	TGTGCCAGCAGCCCCTCGGCGGGTTTTAACATCAATGAGCAGTTCTTC
TRBV5-1	TRBJ1-4	-	-	CASSLVGRGSEKLFF	TGCGCCAGCAGCTTAGTAGGCAGGGGAAGTGAAAAACTGTTTTTT
TRBV6-6	TRBJ2-2	medium-sized	-	CASSRQDTNTGELFF	TGTGCCAGCAGCCGACAGGACACCAACACCGGGGAGCTGTTTTTT
TRBV15	TRBJ2-2	-	-	CATSRVPGANTGELFF	TGTGCCACCAGCAGAGTGCCCGGTGCGAACACCGGGGAGCTGTTTTTT
TRBV2	TRBJ2-3	-	TRBD2	CASSGTSGSRWADTQYF	TGTGCCAGCAGTGGGACTAGCGGGAGCAGGTGGGCAGATACGCAGTATTTT
TRBV29-1	TRBJ2-6	-	-	CSGQTGANVLTF	TGCAGCGGACAGACTGGGGCCAACGTCCTGACTTTC
TRBV6-6	TRBJ2-3	-	-	CASSYSAASTDTQYF	TGTGCCAGCAGTTACTCGGCGGCTAGCACAGATACGCAGTATTTT
TRBV7-6	TRBJ2-3	-	TRBD2	CASSLFGSGTTDTQYF	TGTGCCAGCAGCCTATTCGGTAGCGGGACTACAGATACGCAGTATTTT
TRBV10-3	TRBJ2-2	-	TRBD1	CAIRPGQVNTGELFF	TGTGCCATCAGGCCGGGACAGGTGAACACCGGGGAGCTGTTTTTT
TRBV18	TRBJ2-7	-	TRBD1	CASSPPGGQGSYEQYF	TGTGCCAGCTCACCACCGGGGGGACAGGGATCCTACGAGCAGTACTTC
TRBV7-9	TRBJ2-5	-	TRBD2	CASSFSGTSGVNQETQYF	TGTGCCAGCAGTTTTTCCGGGACTAGCGGGGTTAACCAAGAGACCCAGTACTTC
TRBV9	TRBJ1-2	-	-	CASSGNPTGYGYTF	TGTGCCAGCAGCGGAAACCCGACGGGATATGGCTACACCTTC
TRBV5-5	TRBJ1-1	-	-	CASSSGSISAQNEAFF	TGTGCCAGCAGCTCCGGCTCGATAAGCGCCCAGAACGAAGCTTTCTTT
TRBV11-2	TRBJ2-1	few	TRBD2	CASSLLAGGYNEQFF	TGTGCCAGCAGCCTCTTAGCGGGAGGCTACAATGAGCAGTTCTTC
TRBV27	TRBJ1-5	-	-	CASRMAGSQPQHF	TGTGCCAGCAGGATGGCGGGCAGTCAGCCCCAGCATTTT
TRBV5-4	TRBJ2-1	-	TRBD2	CASSAVGGASGGSYNEQFF	TGTGCCAGCAGCGCCGTGGGAGGGGCTAGCGGGGGCTCCTACAATGAGCAGTTCTTC
TRBV11-2	TRBJ1-5	-	-	CASSLGQFNQPQHF	TGTGCCAGCAGCTTAGGACAGTTCAATCAGCCCCAGCATTTT
TRBV10-3	TRBJ1-1	-	-	CAISELGRGLIDRMNTEAFF	TGTGCCATCAGTGAGTTGGGGCGGGGCCTCATCGACCGGATGAACACTGAAGCTTTCTTT
TRBV6-5	TRBJ1-5	-	-	CASSPGRGNQPQHF	TGTGCCAGCAGCCCCGGACGGGGGAATCAGCCCCAGCATTTT
TRBV5-1	TRBJ1-1	-	-	CASSLSLASGTEAFF	TGCGCCAGCAGCTTGTCGTTGGCTTCGGGCACTGAAGCTTTCTTT
TRBV30	TRBJ2-5	-	-	CAVQGLVYRETQYF	TGTGCTGTCCAGGGACTTGTGTACCGAGAGACCCAGTACTTC
TRBV14	TRBJ1-2	-	TRBD1	CASSHDPGQGYYGYTF	TGTGCCAGCAGCCATGACCCGGGACAGGGGTATTATGGCTACACCTTC
TRBV7-8	TRBJ1-5	-	-	CASSLHRDQPQHF	TGTGCCAGCAGCCTCCACAGGGATCAGCCCCAGCATTTT
TRBV10-1	TRBJ2-1	-	TRBD2	CASSETSGGYNEQFF	TGCGCCAGTAGCGAAACTAGCGGGGGGTACAATGAGCAGTTCTTC
TRBV4-2	TRBJ1-1	-	-	CASRQGNTEAFF	TGTGCCAGCAGACAGGGGAACACTGAAGCTTTCTTT
TRBV13	TRBJ1-5	once	-	CASSPLFIYQPQHF	TGTGCCAGCAGCCCCCTCTTTATCTATCAGCCCCAGCATTTT
TRBV9	TRBJ2-5	-	TRBD1	CASSPWDSGETQYF	TGTGCCAGCAGCCCTTGGGACAGCGGAGAGACCCAGTACTTC
TRBV7-8	TRBJ2-7	once	TRBD1	CASSYGTGAHEQYF	TGTGCCAGCAGCTACGGGACAGGGGCCCACGAGCAGTACTTC
TRBV2	TRBJ1-1	-	TRBD1	CASSGGQITEAFF	TGTGCCAGCAGTGGGGGACAGATCACTGAAGCTTTCTTT
TRBV6-4	TRBJ1-2	-	-	CASSEGLRGGSGYTF	TGTGCCAGCAGTGAGGGACTCCGTGGTGGGAGCGGCTACACCTTC
TRBV27	TRBJ2-3	-	-	CASQPMTRYTDTQYF	TGTGCCAGCCAGCCGATGACTCGTTACACAGATACGCAGTATTTT